The clone carrying this TCR beta chain occurred many times. The antigen remains unidentified. Via MiXCR, TCRdb re-called the 5' RACE reads, giving one row per CDR3 protein. The sample shows about 400,000 distinct CDR3 sequences, 13% to 15% of them seen only once. The V segment lost 4 bases and the J segment 1 base; nucleotides outside the gene matches: 5. In germline, CDR1 is SGHRS, CDR2 YFSETQ. The CDR3 has 15 residues. The data belong to a study of T-cell memory formation after mild COVID-19. Findings and caveats of the study: Contracting clones from day 15 to 85 had balanced CD4/CD8; later expanders favoured CD4+.

The chain has TRBV5-1 and TRBJ1-1, with 9 bases fitting TRBD1. Sequencing input: PBMCs or a T cell subset sorted from them (not recorded which). The sequence was collected from a man aged 18 to 29 who had mild COVID-19 (a few samples of this study predate the infection). Cell type and time point are not known. CDR3 in DNA: TGCGCCAGCAGCGACCCGGGACAGGGGAACACTGAAGCTTTCTTT. It encodes CASSDPGQGNTEAFF.